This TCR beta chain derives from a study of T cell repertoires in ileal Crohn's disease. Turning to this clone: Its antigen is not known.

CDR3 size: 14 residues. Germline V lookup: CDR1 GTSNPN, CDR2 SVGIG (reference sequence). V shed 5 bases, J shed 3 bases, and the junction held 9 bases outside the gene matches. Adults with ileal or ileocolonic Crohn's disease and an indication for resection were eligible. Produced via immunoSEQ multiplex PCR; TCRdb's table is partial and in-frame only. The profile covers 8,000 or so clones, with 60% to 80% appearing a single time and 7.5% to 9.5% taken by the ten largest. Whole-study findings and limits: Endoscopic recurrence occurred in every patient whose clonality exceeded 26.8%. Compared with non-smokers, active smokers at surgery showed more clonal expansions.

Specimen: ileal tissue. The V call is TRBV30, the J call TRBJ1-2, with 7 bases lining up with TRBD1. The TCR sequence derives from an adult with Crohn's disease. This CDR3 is CAWHTGARDYGYTF. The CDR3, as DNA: TGTGCCTGGCATACAGGGGCGCGAGACTATGGCTACACCTTC.